These 3 T cell receptor beta chains originate from one sample sequenced in a study of identical twins. From the 5' RACE reads, TCRdb called clonotypes with MiXCR, one entry per CDR3 protein. The data contain more than 200,000 distinct CDR3 sequences, more than 12% of them singletons. Sample: memory (CD45RO+) T cells sorted from blood. The receptors shown here come from a woman in her late teens or twenties in good health.

This chain links TRBV6-5 with TRBJ2-7; TRBD2 is a possible D gene (5 bases). V was cut by 0 bases and J by 6 bases, with 12 bases left in between. The CDR3 spans 14 residues. CDR1 and CDR2 from the germline V gene are MNHEY and SVGAGI. CDR3 protein: CASSYSRRGIEQYF. The CDR3 nucleotides read TGTGCCAGCAGTTACTCGAGGAGAGGGATCGAGCAGTACTTC.

This clonotype was seen more than once but under ten times. The chain combines TRBV20-1 with TRBJ1-1, with D unresolved. Germline V lookup: CDR1 DFQATT, CDR2 SNEGSKA (reference sequence). The CDR3 runs to 13 residues. The V gene lost 3 bases and the J gene lost 4 bases, with 12 bases spanning the gap. DNA of the CDR3: TGCAGTGCTAGCGCTATGTTTGCCACTGAAGCTTTCTTT. Translating it yields CSASAMFATEAFF.

This clonotype has at least ten counts. The chain is built from TRBV6-1 and TRBJ2-1; D perhaps matches TRBD2 (5 bases). CDR3 length: 14 residues. V was trimmed by 5 bases and J by 7 bases, leaving 15 bases between them. Germline CDR1 MNHNS, CDR2 SASEGT. The CDR3: CASSRLAPRNEQFF. CDR3 nucleotides: TGTGCCAGCAGTAGGCTAGCCCCTCGTAATGAGCAGTTCTTC.